Below, 31 T cell receptor beta chains from the same sample are listed, as sequenced in a study of tumor-infiltrating lymphocytes in oesophageal squamous cell carcinoma (dated by TCRdb to the mid-2010s). Reads for this sample came from an Illumina HiSeq 2000. The public reads were run again by TCRdb, first through fastp at Q25 and then through MiXCR, and only productive beta chains were kept. All rows with the same CDR3 protein become a single entry with the most common DNA and genes. The sample table holds 12,000 or so distinct CDR3 sequences, of which roughly 58% were seen once. The top ten clones comprise around 50% of the sample. Sequenced sample: blood. The receptors come from a female donor with esophageal squamous cell carcinoma.

The chain is built from TRBV7-6 and TRBJ2-5; the match to TRBD2 covers 9 bases. The end of the DNA aligns better with TRBJ2-1, so the J call may be wrong. The CDR3 loop spans 15 amino acids. The germline V gene has CDR1 SGHVS and CDR2 FNYEAQ. CDR3 region: CASSLEAGGYNEQFF. Written as DNA, the CDR3 is TGTGCCAGCAGCTTAGAGGCGGGAGGGTACAATGAGCAGTTCTTC.

V and J are TRBV6-6 and TRBJ1-2; possible D gene TRBD1, 5 bases. The V gene's germline CDR1 is MNHNY and CDR2 SVGAGI (reference sequence). The CDR3 has 13 residues. With 2 bases removed from V and 4 bases from J, the gap between germline ends came to 8 bases. The CDR3 protein is CASSYNRIYGYTF. DNA of the CDR3: TGTGCCAGCAGTTACAACAGGATCTATGGCTACACCTTC.

The V and J genes are TRBV6-8 and TRBJ2-1, with TRBD1 matching over 9 bases. The J call is doubtful: the DNA matches TRBJ2-5 better. Germline V gene lookup returns CDR1 MNHGY and CDR2 SAAAGT. The CDR3 totals 13 residues. The CDR3: CASSKTGGETQYF. In DNA form, the CDR3 reads TGTGCCAGCAGTAAGACAGGGGGAGAGACCCAGTACTTC.

On this clonotype itself: Because the CDR3 is missing its conserved closing phenylalanine or tryptophan, this is likely a read error. Because the CDR3's place on the DNA is in doubt, the DNA is left out and the CDR3 is given as listed by TCRdb. This chain's CDR3 is CASSLDLGTQYS. V is TRBV11-2 and J is TRBJ2-3. Germline V gives CDR1 SGHAT, CDR2 FQNNGV. The length of the CDR3 is 12 amino acids, counting both ends.

This chain links TRBV4-1 with TRBJ1-1, with D maybe TRBD1 (5 bases). The germline CDR1 and CDR2 sequences are MGHRA and YSYEKL. V dropped 2 bases and J dropped 0 bases, with 16 bases sitting between them. CDR3 length equals 17 residues. CDR3 in DNA: TGCGCCAGCAGCCAAAATCTCGAGGGGCGAGTGAACACTGAAGCTTTCTTT. Translated: CASSQNLEGRVNTEAFF.

This clonotype was detected only a few times. The gene calls are TRBV6-1 and TRBJ2-5; D unresolved. The ends were cut back, 3 bases at V and 5 bases at J, with 7 bases in the middle. Germline CDR1 reads MNHNS; CDR2 reads SASEGT. The CDR3 covers 12 residues. CDR3 region: CASSDWVETQYF. The DNA for the CDR3 is TGTGCCAGCAGTGATTGGGTGGAGACCCAGTACTTC.

The chain combines TRBV7-3 with TRBJ2-3; 11 positions match TRBD1. The J call is uncertain, as TRBJ2-7 better fits the DNA end. CDR1 and CDR2 (germline): SGHTA, FQGTGA. The CDR3 covers 14 residues. DNA for the CDR3: TGTGCCAGCAGCCCCTCGGGACAGGGGGTCGAGCAGTACTTC. It translates to CASSPSGQGVEQYF.

This rearrangement joins TRBV7-9 to TRBJ2-7; the match to TRBD2 covers 13 bases. The DNA end is more similar to TRBJ2-1, so the J call may be wrong. Germline CDR1 reads SEHNR; CDR2 reads FQNEAQ (reference sequence). The CDR3 loop spans 18 amino acids. CDR3 in amino acids: CASSLQGTSGNRGNEQFF. CDR3 DNA: TGTGCCAGCAGCTTACAGGGGACTAGCGGGAACAGGGGCAATGAGCAGTTCTTC.

There are many counts of this clonotype. Here the CDR3 DNA reads TGTGCCAGTAGTACCAAAGACGCCAACACTGAAGCTTTCTTT. Translated: CASSTKDANTEAFF. The chain is built from TRBV19 and TRBJ1-1, with unresolved D. Germline V gene data show CDR1 as LNHDA and CDR2 as SQIVND (reference sequence). V lost 4 bases, J lost 2 bases, and 11 bases lay in between. The CDR3 sequence is 14 residues long.

J is TRBJ2-1 and V is TRBV10-3; possible D gene TRBD1, 6 bases. With 10 bases removed from V and 16 bases from J, the gap between germline ends came to 26 bases. The CDR3 has 13 residues. Germline CDR1 is ENHRY and CDR2 is SYGVKD. CDR3 sequence: CASIPTGSLWSFF. The CDR3 nucleotides are TGTGCCAGCATCCCCACAGGGTCCCTCTGGAGTTTCTTC.

This clonotype was counted a single time. The gene calls are TRBV7-2 and TRBJ2-3; D tentatively fits TRBD1 or TRBD2 (5 bases each). From germline, CDR1 is SGHTA and CDR2 FQGNSA. V was clipped by 1 base and J by 0 bases, with 8 bases between them. This CDR3 is 15 amino acids long. The CDR3 spells CASSLVGTSTDTQYF. DNA of the CDR3: TGTGCCAGCAGCTTAGTGGGGACGAGCACAGATACGCAGTATTTT.

The chain has TRBV7-9 and TRBJ2-5; D is unresolved. The tail of the sequence fits TRBJ2-7 better, so the J call may be wrong. This CDR3 is built from 12 residues. Germline CDR1 SEHNR, CDR2 FQNEAQ (reference sequence). The CDR3 loop is CASSLSNYEQYF. In nucleotides, the CDR3 is TGTGCCAGCAGCTTATCGAACTACGAGCAGTACTTC.

The chain links TRBV12-3 or TRBV12-4 to TRBJ2-5; D might be TRBD1 (6 bases). The tail of the sequence fits TRBJ2-7 better, so the J call may be wrong. The CDR3 covers 16 residues. DNA for the CDR3: TGTGCCAGCAGTTTAGTTAATGTAGGGACAATCTACGAGCAGTACTTC. Translated: CASSLVNVGTIYEQYF.

CDR3 coding DNA: TGTGCCAGCAGAACGCCCGGGACAGGGGAAACAGATACGCAGTATTTT. The encoded protein is CASRTPGTGETDTQYF. The chain has TRBV5-3 and TRBJ2-3; 10 positions match TRBD1. TRBV5-3 is marked as an open reading frame, function uncertain. CDR3 size: 16 residues. The trim removed 8 bases at V and 3 bases at J, leaving 12 bases unmatched.

The gene calls are TRBV19 and TRBJ1-5, with D uncertain. The germline CDR1 and CDR2 sequences are LNHDA and SQIVND (reference sequence). The CDR3 consists of 13 residues. The germline V and J ends were trimmed by 7 bases and 6 bases, with 13 bases remaining between them. The CDR3 DNA reads TGTGCCAGTAACTTTTACGGACTTCAGCCCCAGCATTTT. Its protein is CASNFYGLQPQHF.

V gene TRBV28 combines with J gene TRBJ2-5; 7 bases are shared with TRBD1. Trimming took 3 bases from V and 2 from J; bases not matched to a gene: 6. CDR1 MDHEN and CDR2 SYDVKM come from the germline V gene. CDR3 length: 15 residues. CDR3 region: CASSFRDRTQETQYF. CDR3 sequence (DNA): TGTGCCAGCAGTTTCCGGGACAGAACTCAAGAGACCCAGTACTTC.

This clonotype showed up just a few times. The chain has TRBV28 and TRBJ2-7; maybe TRBD2 (6 bases). Between the trimmed V and J ends, which lost 7 bases and 5 bases, there was a span of 21 bases. Germline lookup yields CDR1 MDHEN and CDR2 SYDVKM. The CDR3 loop spans 15 amino acids. The CDR3 nucleotides are TGTGCCAGCATTGGCAGGGAGGCTGCTGCAGACGAGCAGTACTTC. It encodes CASIGREAAADEQYF.

The chain uses TRBV6-5 and TRBJ2-4; 8 bases match TRBD2. The tail of the sequence fits TRBJ2-7 better, so the J call may be wrong. The CDR3 has 16 residues. The V gene's germline CDR1 is MNHEY and CDR2 SVGAGI. The CDR3 DNA follows: TGTGCCAGCAGTGAAGGGGGGACTAGTTACTCCTACGAGCAGTACTTC. It codes for CASSEGGTSYSYEQYF.

This chain joins TRBV7-6 and TRBJ2-1; no firm D call. There are 14 residues in the CDR3. In germline, CDR1 is SGHVS, CDR2 FNYEAQ. V was trimmed by 5 bases and J by 13 bases, leaving 21 bases between them. The CDR3 spells CASSAQTNAETQFF. Here the CDR3 DNA reads TGTGCCAGCAGCGCCCAAACGAATGCGGAGACCCAGTTCTTC.

V and J are TRBV7-8 and TRBJ2-5; D tentatively fits TRBD1 or TRBD2 (5 bases each). Judging by the DNA end, TRBJ2-1 fits better; the J call may be wrong. The CDR3 runs 13 residues. Germline V gene sequence: CDR1 SGHVS, CDR2 FQNEAQ. The CDR3 region is CASSRDGDNEQFF. CDR3 in DNA: TGTGCCAGCAGCCGGGACGGTGACAATGAGCAGTTCTTC.

Concerning this clonotype itself: This may come from a read error, since a much larger clone is one base off. The chain carries TRBV11-2 and TRBJ2-7; tentatively, D is TRBD2 (5 bases). The tail of the sequence fits TRBJ2-1 better, so the J call may be wrong. The CDR3 totals 15 residues. Germline CDR1 SGHAT, CDR2 FQNNGV. In DNA form, the CDR3 reads TGTGCCAGCAGCCCTGCAGCGGCAAGCTCCTACGAGCAGTTCTTC. Protein sequence: CASSPAAASSYEQFF.

The V gene is TRBV27, the J gene TRBJ2-3; a weak D match, TRBD2 (6 bases). Deletions cut 5 bases from V and 0 bases from J, with 15 bases between. The CDR3 runs 16 residues. In germline, CDR1 is MNHEY, CDR2 SMNVEV (reference sequence). CDR3 nucleotide sequence: TGTGCCAGCAGTCTCACGCCCGGGACTAGCACAGATACGCAGTATTTT. It yields the protein CASSLTPGTSTDTQYF.

The chain has TRBV6-6 and TRBJ2-6; TRBD1 matches 10 bases. The end of the DNA is better explained by TRBJ2-7, so the J call may be wrong. The germline CDR1 and CDR2 sequences are MNHNY and SVGAGI (reference sequence). The CDR3 spans 19 residues. CDR3 residues: CASRSSSIRWGQGIDEQYF. DNA for the CDR3: TGTGCCAGCAGATCCTCGAGTATCAGGTGGGGACAGGGGATAGACGAGCAGTACTTC.

This clonotype was found many times. The rearrangement joins TRBV28 to TRBJ2-5, with TRBD2 as a possible D gene (5 bases). Trimming shortened V by 6 bases and J by 11 bases, and 22 bases separated the two germline ends. The CDR3 has 14 residues. The germline V gene encodes CDR1 MDHEN and CDR2 SYDVKM. Written as DNA, the CDR3 is TGTGCCAGCAGGAGGACTGTTGTGGGCGGTGAGCAGTACTTC. It codes for CASRRTVVGGEQYF.

This clonotype was seen at least ten times. This chain joins TRBV7-3 and TRBJ2-1, with TRBD2 matching 8 bases. This CDR3 region has 16 residues. The V and J ends lost 0 bases and 3 bases, in that order; junction bases with no gene match: 4. Per germline, CDR1 SGHTA and CDR2 FQGTGA. The CDR3 here is CASSLTWLAGYNEQFF. The CDR3 nucleotides are TGTGCCAGCAGCTTAACGTGGCTAGCGGGCTACAATGAGCAGTTCTTC.

This clonotype was found a few times. This chain uses TRBV7-6 with TRBJ2-6, with 8 bases lining up with TRBD1. There are 15 residues in the CDR3. Germline V lookup: CDR1 SGHVS, CDR2 FNYEAQ. V trimming: 4 bases; J trimming: 4 bases; junction bases outside the gene matches: 3. The CDR3 nucleotides are TGTGCCAGCAGCTCCAGGGGGCTAGGGGCCAACGTCCTGACTTTC. Its translation is CASSSRGLGANVLTF.

The genes are TRBV7-2 and TRBJ2-6, with no clear D. The V and J ends lost 5 bases and 3 bases respectively, with 5 bases between them. This CDR3 has 13 residues. Looked up from germline, CDR1 is SGHTA and CDR2 is FQGNSA. The CDR3 sequence is CASSPIGANVLTF. The DNA of the CDR3 is TGTGCCAGCAGCCCAATTGGGGCCAACGTCCTGACTTTC. Full variable domain (rest looked up from reference TRBV7-2 and TRBJ2-6): GAGVSQSPSNKVTEKGKDVELRCDPISGHTALYWYRQSLGQGLEFLIYFQGNSAPDKSGLPSDRFSAERTGGSVSTLTIQRTQQEDSAVYLCASSPIGANVLTFGAGSRLTVL.

This clonotype was found a few times. The V and J genes are TRBV7-9 and TRBJ2-1; TRBD2 aligns across 7 bases. Trimming removed 5 bases from V and 2 bases from J; junction bases left unmatched: 9. Germline V gene data show CDR1 as SEHNR and CDR2 as FQNEAQ (reference sequence). This CDR3 spans 16 amino acids. As DNA, the CDR3 is TGTGCCAGCAGCCCCGCCTCTAGCGGAACCTACAATGAGCAGTTCTTC. This gives the protein CASSPASSGTYNEQFF.

The V gene is TRBV11-2, the J gene TRBJ2-5; tentative D call: TRBD2 (5 bases). Germline V lookup: CDR1 SGHAT, CDR2 FQNNGV. Trimming took 5 bases from V and 2 from J, leaving 12 bases between them. The CDR3 consists of 14 residues. CDR3 region: CASSPTTNQETQYF. CDR3 sequence (DNA): TGTGCCAGCAGCCCGACTACTAATCAAGAGACCCAGTACTTC.

The chain combines TRBV7-2 with TRBJ2-5; D is unclear. This CDR3 has 14 residues. Per the germline V gene, CDR1 is SGHTA and CDR2 is FQGNSA. The V gene lost 5 bases and the J gene lost 7 bases, with 17 bases spanning the gap. CDR3 coding DNA: TGTGCCAGCAGCGTGACCCCAGGATGTGTGACCCAGTACTTC. Protein product: CASSVTPGCVTQYF.

The rearrangement joins TRBV25-1 to TRBJ2-3, with D hard to call. The DNA end favors TRBJ2-1, so the J call may be wrong. The CDR3 covers 14 residues. Germline CDR1 reads MGHDK; CDR2 reads SYGVNS. The CDR3 protein is CASSGSGPGNEQFF. In DNA form, the CDR3 reads TGTGCCAGCAGTGGATCCGGCCCCGGCAATGAGCAGTTCTTC.